The 25 T cell receptor beta chains below were found in one sample sequenced in a study of post-analysis software for immune sequencing data. Study results and limitations: The five TRBV segments detected at higher frequency in patients than in controls included TRBV5-6, TRBV5-1 and TRBV20-1.

These receptors are not linked to any known antigen. Carried by the TCR beta cDNA libraries were unique molecular identifiers. TCRdb re-called the PCR reads through MiXCR, storing one row per CDR3 protein. The sample lists some 800,000 distinct CDR3 sequences; around 45% were seen once. Sequences were obtained from blood. Source of these receptors: a girl aged 10 to 17 with multiple sclerosis.

This clonotype was detected only a few times. The chain's CDR3 is CASSPGVGGRQETQYF. The CDR3 DNA reads as TGTGCCAGCAGCCCCGGAGTTGGAGGGAGACAAGAGACCCAGTACTTC. The rearrangement links TRBV6-2 or TRBV6-3 to TRBJ2-5; TRBD2 is a possible D gene (6 bases). Germline assignment: CDR1 MNHEY and CDR2 SVGEGT. There are 16 residues in the CDR3. Trimming removed 6 bases from V and 2 bases from J, with 19 bases in between.

The sample holds a few counts of this clonotype. The V and J genes are TRBV11-2 and TRBJ2-3, with 9 bases lining up with TRBD2. This CDR3 has 17 residues. With V trimmed by 1 base and J by 4 bases, 9 bases remained unmatched. CDR1 is SGHAT and CDR2 is FQNNGV in the germline V gene. As DNA, the CDR3 is TGTGCCAGCAGCTTAGGTCGACTAGCGGTCCCTCCAGATACGCAGTATTTT. This encodes CASSLGRLAVPPDTQYF.

The CDR3 spells CASGGDSRPLNYGYTF. The DNA of the CDR3 is TGCGCCAGCGGCGGGGACAGCCGTCCACTTAACTATGGCTACACCTTC. The chain recombines TRBV5-1 with TRBJ1-2, with 7 bases identical to TRBD1. V lost 7 bases, J lost 1 base, and 13 bases stayed unmatched. Looked up from germline, CDR1 is SGHRS and CDR2 is YFSETQ. The CDR3 consists of 16 residues.

Only a few counts were recorded for this clonotype. J is TRBJ2-5 and V is TRBV6-2 or TRBV6-3; 7 bases map to TRBD1. V was pared by 0 bases and J by 7 bases, with 2 bases of the junction left unmatched. Germline CDR1 and CDR2: MNHEY and SVGEGT. This CDR3 is built from 13 residues. CDR3 amino acids: CASSYSHRGTQYF. CDR3 coding DNA: TGTGCCAGCAGTTACTCTCACAGGGGGACCCAGTACTTC.

V usage is TRBV29-1 and J usage is TRBJ2-2; D unclear. This CDR3 has 12 amino acids. The V end lost 2 bases, the J end lost 7 bases, and 8 bases lay between the germline ends. Germline loops: CDR1 SQVTM, CDR2 ANQGSEA. CDR3 protein: CSVESEDGELFF. CDR3 sequence (DNA): TGCAGCGTTGAATCTGAGGACGGGGAGCTGTTTTTT.

This clonotype showed up just a few times. The chain links TRBV4-3 to TRBJ2-7, with 9 nucleotides matching TRBD2. The V and J ends lost 0 bases and 3 bases, in that order; junction bases with no gene match: 3. This CDR3 is 15 amino acids long. From germline, CDR1 is LGHNA and CDR2 YSLEER. The CDR3 spells CASSQDPSGIYEQYF. As DNA, the CDR3 is TGCGCCAGCAGCCAAGATCCTAGCGGGATCTACGAGCAGTACTTC.

This clonotype was picked up many times. This chain joins TRBV29-1 and TRBJ1-1; D remains unclear. The CDR3 is made up of 11 amino acids. V lost 4 bases and J 0 bases, leaving 3 bases between the germline ends. In germline, CDR1 is SQVTM, CDR2 ANQGSEA. CDR3 residues: CSVGLNTEAFF. The CDR3 DNA is TGCAGCGTTGGACTGAACACTGAAGCTTTCTTT.

This clonotype was seen a handful of times. The chain employs TRBV18 and TRBJ2-7; 7 bases are a match to TRBD2. Germline-derived CDR1 and CDR2 are KGHSH and LQKENI. J was trimmed by 0 bases and V by 0 bases; bases with no gene match: 8. CDR3 length equals 17 residues. The CDR3 is CASSPPSSGPSSYEQYF. The CDR3 DNA is TGTGCCAGCTCACCACCGTCTAGCGGTCCTAGCTCCTACGAGCAGTACTTC.

This clonotype was counted a few times. This rearrangement joins TRBV7-9 to TRBJ2-7; tentatively, D is TRBD1 (6 bases). The CDR3 consists of 14 residues. Germline CDR1 is SEHNR and CDR2 is FQNEAQ (reference sequence). Trimming removed 5 bases from V and 2 bases from J, with 13 bases in between. The CDR3 nucleotides are TGTGCCAGCAGCGGCCGGGACAAGACCTACGAGCAGTACTTC. Translating it yields CASSGRDKTYEQYF.

This rearrangement joins TRBV29-1 to TRBJ2-1; D ambiguous. This CDR3 spans 11 amino acids. Trimming shortened V by 4 bases and J by 8 bases, and 9 bases separated the two germline ends. Germline CDR1 is SQVTM and CDR2 is ANQGSEA. CDR3 sequence reads: CSVVQDDEQFF. The CDR3 nucleotides are TGCAGCGTTGTGCAAGACGATGAGCAGTTCTTC.

J is TRBJ1-2 and V is TRBV20-1; D is undetermined. The V end was cut by 6 bases, the J end by 6 bases, with 17 bases between. Germline V lookup: CDR1 DFQATT, CDR2 SNEGSKA (reference sequence). This CDR3 comprises 13 residues. The CDR3 DNA follows: TGCAGTGCCGGGCATGAGGCGGCCAATGGCTACACCTTC. Translated, it gives CSAGHEAANGYTF.

V usage is TRBV5-1 and J usage is TRBJ2-3; a possible D gene is TRBD2 (5 bases). V gave up 1 base and J gave up 3 bases, with 15 bases separating them. Looked up from germline, CDR1 is SGHRS and CDR2 is YFSETQ. The CDR3 consists of 16 residues. In DNA, the CDR3 is TGCGCCAGCAGCTTGATTTCTTCAAGCGGAACAGATACGCAGTATTTT. Translation: CASSLISSSGTDTQYF.

This clonotype was picked up a small number of times. The chain couples TRBV7-9 to TRBJ2-7; D gene unclear. This CDR3 has 14 amino acids. CDR1 is SEHNR and CDR2 is FQNEAQ in the germline V gene (reference sequence). With 5 bases removed from V and 2 bases from J, the gap between germline ends came to 13 bases. Here the CDR3 reads CASSGSKGAYEQYF. The CDR3 nucleotides read TGTGCCAGCAGCGGGTCCAAAGGCGCCTACGAGCAGTACTTC.

V usage is TRBV5-5 and J usage is TRBJ2-7, with a tentative D call TRBD2 (6 bases). The length of the CDR3 is 15 residues. Germline lookup yields CDR1 SGHKS and CDR2 YYEKEE (reference sequence). V was trimmed by 4 bases and J by 1 base, leaving 15 bases between them. CDR3 DNA: TGTGCCAGCAGCCCGTTGTTCGGGAGATCCTACGAGCAGTACTTC. Translated: CASSPLFGRSYEQYF.

The CDR3 region is CASSVARDRGRDTQYF. The CDR3 region has the DNA TGTGCCAGCAGCGTAGCCCGGGACAGGGGGCGGGATACGCAGTATTTT. The chain has TRBV9 and TRBJ2-3; 12 nucleotides align to TRBD1. This CDR3 comprises 16 residues. The trim removed 0 bases at V and 6 bases at J, leaving 5 bases unmatched. Per the germline V gene, CDR1 is SGDLS and CDR2 is YYNGEE.

This clonotype has more than one count but fewer than ten. The rearrangement uses TRBV27 and TRBJ1-1; no firm D call. Germline lookup yields CDR1 MNHEY and CDR2 SMNVEV (reference sequence). The V gene lost 5 bases and the J gene lost 0 bases, with 10 bases spanning the gap. The CDR3 runs 14 residues. CDR3 sequence reads: CASSPPGLNTEAFF. Written as DNA, the CDR3 is TGTGCCAGCAGTCCTCCGGGGTTGAACACTGAAGCTTTCTTT.

This clonotype was observed a handful of times. The chain couples TRBV12-3 or TRBV12-4 to TRBJ2-7, with 7 bases matching TRBD1. Trimming at V came to 5 bases and at J to 5 bases, leaving 6 bases not matched to a gene. This CDR3 is built from 13 residues. DNA for the CDR3: TGTGCCAGCAGTCCGGACAGGTATCACGAGCAGTACTTC. It is translated as CASSPDRYHEQYF.

There are a few counts of this clonotype. V usage is TRBV20-1 and J usage is TRBJ1-1; weak D call: TRBD1 (6 bases). The germline V and J ends were trimmed by 6 bases and 0 bases, with 20 bases remaining between them. This CDR3 is 16 amino acids long. The germline V gene has CDR1 DFQATT and CDR2 SNEGSKA (reference sequence). CDR3 coding DNA: TGCAGTGCCGAGAACCGGGACACCCCTATGAACACTGAAGCTTTCTTT. It codes for CSAENRDTPMNTEAFF.

Ten or more counts support this clonotype. The genes are TRBV10-3 and TRBJ2-1, with 9 bases identical to TRBD2. CDR3 size: 17 residues. Trimming took 0 bases from V and 6 from J; bases not matched to a gene: 9. CDR1 is ENHRY, CDR2 SYGVKD, per germline. The CDR3 spells CAISESRGGRASNEQFF. Here the CDR3 DNA reads TGTGCCATCAGTGAGTCTCGGGGCGGGAGGGCCAGCAATGAGCAGTTCTTC.

The chain carries TRBV12-3 or TRBV12-4 and TRBJ2-4, with 9 positions matching TRBD2. The J call may be faulty, since TRBJ2-7 better matches the DNA end. The CDR3 is made up of 15 amino acids. CDR3 coding DNA: TGTGCCAGCAGTTCCTGGGCTAGCGGGAAGGACGAGCAGTACTTC. This encodes CASSSWASGKDEQYF.

The CDR3 bases are TGCAGTGCTAGCAACCCGGACAGGCAAGAGACCCAGTACTTC. The encoded protein is CSASNPDRQETQYF. The V gene is TRBV20-1, the J gene TRBJ2-5; 7 nucleotides line up with TRBD1. The CDR3 is 14 residues long. Germline values: CDR1 DFQATT, CDR2 SNEGSKA (reference sequence). With V trimmed by 3 bases and J by 2 bases, 6 bases remained unmatched.

The rearrangement joins TRBV7-2 to TRBJ2-2; D tentatively reads TRBD1 or TRBD2 (5 bases each). This CDR3 is 16 amino acids long. Germline V gives CDR1 SGHTA, CDR2 FQGNSA. V lost 1 base and J 3 bases, leaving 12 bases between the germline ends. CDR3 protein: CASSLGWGSDTGELFF. The CDR3 DNA reads as TGTGCCAGCAGCTTAGGGTGGGGGAGCGACACCGGGGAGCTGTTTTTT. Combining the CDR3 with reference TRBV7-2 and TRBJ2-2 gives the whole variable domain GAGVSQSPSNKVTEKGKDVELRCDPISGHTALYWYRQSLGQGLEFLIYFQGNSAPDKSGLPSDRFSAERTGGSVSTLTIQRTQQEDSAVYLCASSLGWGSDTGELFFGEGSRLTVL.

This rearrangement joins TRBV27 to TRBJ2-7, with D perhaps TRBD1 or TRBD2 (6 bases each). V was trimmed by 1 base and J by 0 bases, leaving 10 bases between them. Germline loops: CDR1 MNHEY, CDR2 SMNVEV (reference sequence). The CDR3 is 15 residues long. The DNA for the CDR3 is TGTGCCAGCAGTTTATTCGGGGGCCGCTCCTACGAGCAGTACTTC. Translated: CASSLFGGRSYEQYF.

The chain links TRBV12-3 or TRBV12-4 to TRBJ1-5; TRBD1 aligns across 7 bases. J lost 5 bases, V lost 6 bases, and 13 bases had no gene match. CDR3 length: 16 amino acids. CDR3 sequence (DNA): TGTGCCAGCAGCGGCCGACAGGGAGTGGGGGATCAGCCCCAGCATTTT. Amino acid sequence: CASSGRQGVGDQPQHF.

As DNA, the CDR3 is TGTGCCAGTGGCGTCGGTACAGGGTCCTACGAGCAGTACTTC. Residues: CASGVGTGSYEQYF. The rearrangement uses TRBV19 and TRBJ2-7; the D gene is possibly TRBD1 (6 bases). CDR1 is LNHDA, CDR2 SQIVND, per germline (reference sequence). Trimming pared 8 bases from V and 1 base from J, leaving 15 bases between. The CDR3 consists of 14 residues.